A selection of T cell receptor beta chains follows, all from one sample in a study of shared clonotypes between healthy human individuals. TCRdb keeps only in-frame clones here, not all; method: immunoSEQ multiplex PCR. The table records millions of clones, more than 90% of them present only once. Sequenced input: naive CD4+ T cells sorted from blood. The receptors were gathered from a young man in good health. The CDR3 runs from the conserved cysteine through the conserved F or W. The D gene is left open where the match is weak. Clone size, where shown, is once, few, many, or a class for clones that have expanded.

J | V | size | D | CDR3 | DNA
TRBJ2-1 | TRBV14 | NA | TRBD2 | CASSQGVASGRGRDEQFF | TGTGCCAGCAGCCAAGGCGTAGCTAGCGGGAGGGGTAGGGATGAGCAGTTCTTC
TRBJ1-5 | TRBV9 | NA | NA | CASSVGGSNQPQHF | TGTGCCAGCAGCGTAGGGGGAAGCAATCAGCCCCAGCATTTT
TRBJ1-6 | TRBV4-1 | NA | TRBD1 | CASSQEGDRANSPLHF | TGCGCCAGCAGCCAAGAGGGGGACAGGGCCAATTCACCCCTCCACTTT
TRBJ2-6 | TRBV7-3 | NA | NA | CASSLWGAGLSSGANVLTF | TGTGCCAGCAGCCTTTGGGGGGCAGGCCTATCCTCTGGGGCCAACGTCCTGACTTTC
TRBJ2-1 | TRBV18 | NA | NA | CASSPSRGVNEQFF | TGTGCCAGCTCCCCGTCCAGGGGGGTCAATGAGCAGTTCTTC
TRBJ1-2 | TRBV11-2 | NA | NA | CASSLGTLGKGTYGYTF | TGTGCCAGCAGCTTAGGAACCCTGGGAAAAGGAACCTATGGCTACACCTTC
TRBJ1-4 | TRBV28 | NA | NA | CASRLDSYNEKLFF | TGTGCCAGCAGGTTGGATTCTTATAATGAAAAACTGTTTTTT
TRBJ1-5 | TRBV11-3 | NA | NA | CASSLDKGTLFSNQPQHF | TGTGCCAGCAGCTTAGATAAAGGGACCCTATTTTCCAATCAGCCCCAGCATTTT
TRBJ2-7 | TRBV29-1 | once | TRBD1 | CSTLNHGDRGANTYEQYF | TGCAGCACACTTAACCACGGGGACAGGGGGGCAAATACCTACGAGCAGTACTTC
TRBJ2-7 | TRBV10-3 | NA | NA | CAIAGGGLTGYEQYF | TGTGCCATCGCCGGGGGAGGACTTACAGGCTACGAGCAGTACTTC
TRBJ2-5 | TRBV6-1 | once | NA | CASSEGGLKGETQYF | TGTGCCAGCAGTGAAGGGGGGCTTAAGGGGGAGACCCAGTACTTC
TRBJ1-1 | TRBV7-9 | NA | NA | CASSFRTENTEAFF | TGTGCCAGCAGCTTCCGGACTGAAAACACTGAAGCTTTCTTT
TRBJ1-5 | TRBV10-3 | NA | NA | CAISESEGIGQPQHF | TGTGCCATCAGTGAGTCGGAGGGTATTGGGCAGCCCCAGCATTTT
TRBJ1-4 | TRBV7-2 | NA | NA | CASSLAGISEKLFF | TGTGCCAGCAGCTTGGCTGGGATCTCGGAAAAACTGTTTTTT
TRBJ2-2 | TRBV9 | NA | TRBD2 | CASSRGGTGELFF | TGTGCCAGCAGCCGCGGGGGCACCGGGGAGCTGTTTTTT
TRBJ2-3 | TRBV9 | NA | NA | CASTRSGGPQDTQYF | TGTGCCAGCACCCGTAGTGGGGGCCCTCAGGATACGCAGTATTTT
TRBJ2-3 | TRBV11-2 | NA | TRBD2 | CASSSLAGLTDTQYF | TGTGCCAGCAGCTCTTTAGCGGGGCTCACAGATACGCAGTATTTT
TRBJ2-7 | TRBV27 | NA | TRBD2 | CASSRGPGLDALEQYF | TGTGCCAGCAGTCGCGGGCCGGGACTAGACGCTCTCGAGCAGTACTTC
TRBJ2-2 | TRBV7-7 | NA | NA | CASSQSEGLGTGELFF | TGTGCTAGCAGTCAAAGTGAGGGGCTGGGCACCGGGGAGCTGTTTTTT
TRBJ2-2 | TRBV30 | NA | NA | CAWNAGGELFF | TGTGCCTGGAACGCCGGCGGGGAGCTGTTTTTT
TRBJ1-1 | TRBV29-1 | NA | TRBD1 | CSVEVPGGYTEAFF | TGCAGCGTTGAAGTCCCAGGGGGCTACACTGAAGCTTTCTTT
TRBJ2-5 | TRBV27 | NA | NA | CASSSARDYQETQYF | TGTGCCAGCAGTTCCGCCCGGGACTACCAAGAGACCCAGTACTTC
TRBJ2-5 | TRBV19 | NA | NA | CASSTRGETQYF | TGTGCCAGTAGTACCCGCGGAGAGACCCAGTACTTC
TRBJ2-5 | TRBV10-3 | NA | TRBD2 | CAISSTSGGTQETQYF | TGTGCCATCAGCTCGACTAGCGGGGGGACCCAAGAGACCCAGTACTTC
TRBJ2-5 | TRBV30 | NA | TRBD2 | CAWSVGLAGEETQYF | TGTGCCTGGAGTGTTGGACTAGCGGGAGAAGAGACCCAGTACTTC
TRBJ2-3 | TRBV12-5 | NA | NA | CASGRTGTDTQYF | TGTGCTAGTGGTCGGACAGGCACAGATACGCAGTATTTT
TRBJ2-7 | TRBV5-1 | NA | NA | CASSPDGESSYEQYF | TGCGCCAGCAGCCCTGACGGGGAGAGCTCCTACGAGCAGTACTTC
TRBJ2-5 | TRBV5-1 | NA | NA | CASSLAGGETQYF | TGCGCCAGCAGCTTGGCCGGAGGGGAGACCCAGTACTTC
TRBJ1-4 | TRBV10-3 | NA | TRBD1 | CATRQGANEKLFF | TGTGCCACCCGACAGGGGGCGAATGAAAAACTGTTTTTT
TRBJ1-1 | TRBV7-9 | NA | TRBD1 | CASSFGQADTEAFF | TGTGCCAGCAGCTTCGGACAGGCGGACACTGAAGCTTTCTTT
TRBJ2-7 | TRBV18 | NA | TRBD2 | CASSPVAGAEQYF | TGTGCCAGCTCACCGGTGGCGGGAGCCGAGCAGTACTTC
TRBJ1-1 | TRBV4-1 | NA | TRBD1 | CASSHGRGRNTEAFF | TGCGCCAGCAGCCACGGTAGGGGGCGCAACACTGAAGCTTTCTTT
TRBJ2-5 | TRBV5-1 | NA | NA | CASSLVTQETQYF | TGCGCCAGCAGCTTGGTTACCCAAGAGACCCAGTACTTC
TRBJ2-7 | TRBV29-1 | NA | TRBD1 | CSVRGTGSGEQYF | TGCAGCGTTAGGGGGACAGGGTCTGGGGAGCAGTACTTC
TRBJ2-7 | TRBV28 | NA | NA | CASSRIPGGRYEQYF | TGTGCCAGCAGTCGCATCCCGGGGGGCAGGTACGAGCAGTACTTC
TRBJ2-7 | TRBV30 | NA | NA | CAWSVRRASYEQYF | TGTGCCTGGAGTGTACGCAGGGCTTCCTACGAGCAGTACTTC
TRBJ2-5 | TRBV29-1 | NA | TRBD2 | CSVSAGGMETQYF | TGCAGCGTCTCAGCGGGGGGCATGGAGACCCAGTACTTC
TRBJ2-7 | TRBV18 | NA | NA | CASSHSPGGYEQYF | TGTGCCAGCTCACACAGCCCCGGCGGCTACGAGCAGTACTTC
TRBJ1-4 | TRBV4-2 | NA | TRBD1 | CASSQGPGGNSEKLFF | TGTGCCAGCAGCCAAGGACCAGGGGGCAATAGTGAAAAACTGTTTTTT
TRBJ1-5 | TRBV28 | NA | NA | CASSLLTGGNQPQHF | TGTGCCAGCAGTTTATTAACGGGAGGCAATCAGCCCCAGCATTTT
TRBJ1-6 | TRBV6-6 | NA | NA | CASSYGQNNSPLHF | TGTGCCAGCAGTTACGGACAGAATAATTCACCCCTCCACTTT
TRBJ2-2 | TRBV29-1 | NA | NA | CSVVVPNTGELFF | TGCAGCGTTGTAGTTCCGAACACCGGGGAGCTGTTTTTT
TRBJ2-7 | TRBV6-1 | NA | NA | CASGGWDSYEQYF | TGTGCCAGCGGGGGATGGGACTCCTACGAGCAGTACTTC
TRBJ1-1 | TRBV5-5 | NA | TRBD1 | CASSYGQGVVNTEAFF | TGTGCCAGCAGCTATGGACAGGGGGTCGTCAACACTGAAGCTTTCTTT
TRBJ1-1 | TRBV2 | NA | NA | CASTRTGNPSGAFF | TGTGCCAGCACCAGAACAGGAAACCCTTCGGGTGCTTTCTTT
TRBJ1-5 | TRBV9 | NA | NA | CASSPSGNNQPQHF | TGTGCCAGCAGCCCTAGTGGCAACAATCAGCCCCAGCATTTT
TRBJ2-5 | TRBV10-2 | NA | NA | CASRPLPKTAQETQYF | TGCGCCAGCAGACCCCTCCCCAAGACTGCCCAGGAGACCCAGTACTTC
TRBJ2-2 | TRBV14 | once | NA | CASSHGPYQSSGELFF | TGTGCCAGCAGCCATGGACCTTACCAGAGCAGCGGGGAGCTGTTTTTT
TRBJ2-1 | TRBV9 | NA | TRBD2 | CASSVAASGGLGEQFF | TGTGCCAGCAGCGTAGCGGCTAGCGGGGGGCTAGGGGAGCAGTTCTTC
TRBJ1-5 | TRBV21-1 | NA | NA | CASRITGGNQPQHF | TGTGCCAGCAGGATAACAGGTGGCAATCAGCCCCAGCATTTT
TRBJ1-1 | TRBV5-8 | NA | NA | CASSLWPGGGTEAFF | TGTGCCAGCAGCTTGTGGCCAGGCGGTGGCACTGAAGCTTTCTTT
TRBJ1-6 | TRBV27 | NA | NA | CASSSSSYNSPLHF | TGTGCCAGCAGTTCGAGCTCCTATAATTCACCCCTCCACTTT
TRBJ1-2 | TRBV5-1 | NA | NA | CASSRLETENYGYTF | TGCGCCAGCAGCCGCCTGGAGACGGAGAACTATGGCTACACCTTC
TRBJ1-1 | TRBV7-2 | NA | NA | CASSLTFLYSGNTEAFF | TGTGCCAGCAGCTTAACATTCTTGTACAGCGGAAACACTGAAGCTTTCTTT
TRBJ2-5 | TRBV6-1 | NA | NA | CASSAATQETQYF | TGTGCCAGCAGCGCGGCCACCCAAGAGACCCAGTACTTC
TRBJ2-7 | TRBV11-2 | NA | NA | CASSPDQGFHEQYF | TGTGCCAGCAGCCCTGATCAGGGTTTCCACGAGCAGTACTTC
TRBJ1-4 | TRBV28 | NA | NA | CASSLYVEKLFF | TGTGCCAGCAGTTTATACGTCGAAAAACTGTTTTTT
TRBJ1-1 | TRBV6-5 | once | NA | CASSYSTSGSGTEAFF | TGTGCCAGCAGTTACTCGACCAGCGGTTCAGGGACTGAAGCTTTCTTT